What follows are 11 T cell receptor beta chains derived from one specimen sequenced in a study of blood T cell repertoires in COVID-19. The table came from immunoSEQ multiplex PCR; TCRdb's copy has only in-frame clones and leaves some out. The profile shows 84,000 or so clones, 79% of them singletons. The sample comprised peripheral blood. Receptor source: a man aged 65 to 85 with acute or convalescent COVID-19.

This clone has only one observation. The chain has TRBV2 and TRBJ2-3; the D is unclear. Trimming shortened V by 4 bases and J by 6 bases, and 11 bases separated the two germline ends. The V gene's germline CDR1 is SNHLY and CDR2 FYNNEI. The CDR3 spans 13 residues. This CDR3 reads CASSVIRTDTQYF. The CDR3 bases are TGTGCCAGCAGTGTAATTAGAACGGATACGCAGTATTTT.

The genes are TRBV2 and TRBJ1-1, with D possibly being TRBD1 (5 bases). CDR3 length: 13 amino acids. The V end lost 6 bases, the J end lost 5 bases, and 13 bases lay between the germline ends. From germline, CDR1 is SNHLY and CDR2 FYNNEI. The CDR3 DNA reads TGTGCCAGCAGGGGGGAGGGGTGGACTGAAGCTTTCTTT. This codes for CASRGEGWTEAFF.

This clone was observed once. V gene TRBV28 combines with J gene TRBJ1-5; a weak D match, TRBD1 (6 bases). Germline V lookup: CDR1 MDHEN, CDR2 SYDVKM. V lost 6 bases and J lost 3, with 15 bases in between. The CDR3 covers 15 residues. Written as DNA, the CDR3 is TGTGCCAGCAGGAAGGTAGGGGGGGTCAATCAGCCCCAGCATTTT. This encodes CASRKVGGVNQPQHF.

The chain recombines TRBV6-5 with TRBJ1-6, with 8 bases aligning to TRBD1. This CDR3 comprises 13 residues. Germline values: CDR1 MNHEY, CDR2 SVGAGI. Germline trimming cut 6 bases from V and 10 bases from J; bases unmatched to any gene: 5. The DNA of the CDR3 is TGTGCCAGCAGGGACGACAGGGGCTCACCCCTCCACTTT. Its translation is CASRDDRGSPLHF.

The V call is TRBV28, the J call TRBJ1-4; possible D gene TRBD1, 6 bases. Deletions cut 5 bases from V and 4 bases from J, with 14 bases between. This CDR3 is built from 15 residues. The germline gives CDR1 MDHEN, CDR2 SYDVKM. CDR3 nucleotide sequence: TGTGCCAGCAGTCAAATCAGGGGCTATAATGAAAAACTGTTTTTT. Protein product: CASSQIRGYNEKLFF.

The genes are TRBV5-1 and TRBJ1-6, with 9 bases aligning to TRBD1. V lost 4 bases, J lost 15 bases, and 11 bases stayed unmatched. This CDR3 contains 14 residues. Germline CDR1 reads SGHRS; CDR2 reads YFSETQ. This CDR3 reads CASSPGTGRLVLHF. The CDR3 DNA reads as TGCGCCAGCAGCCCCGGGACAGGGAGATTGGTCCTCCACTTT.

This rearrangement joins TRBV5-6 to TRBJ1-6; 8 positions match TRBD1. The V and J ends lost 2 bases and 7 bases, in that order; junction bases with no gene match: 5. The germline V gene encodes CDR1 SGHDT and CDR2 YYEEEE. The CDR3 covers 15 residues. The CDR3 reads CASSLDRGWNSPLHF. The CDR3, as DNA: TGTGCCAGCAGCTTAGACAGGGGTTGGAATTCACCCCTCCACTTT.

This clone showed up just a few times. This sequence joins TRBV24-1 and TRBJ2-3; TRBD1 agrees at 10 bases. CDR3 size: 14 residues. The V gene end was trimmed by 9 bases and the J gene end by 4 bases; junction bases not matched to a gene: 6. Germline V gives CDR1 KGHDR, CDR2 SFDVKD. The CDR3 spells CATGGQGFSDTQYF. The CDR3 bases are TGTGCCACCGGGGGACAGGGGTTTTCAGATACGCAGTATTTT.

V is TRBV2 and J is TRBJ2-2, with 8 nucleotides matching TRBD2. The CDR3 extends over 16 amino acids. V trimming: 0 bases; J trimming: 6 bases; junction bases outside the gene matches: 6. Germline V gene sequence: CDR1 SNHLY, CDR2 FYNNEI. The CDR3 reads CASSEALLAAPGELFF. The CDR3 nucleotides are TGTGCCAGCAGTGAAGCGCTACTAGCGGCCCCCGGGGAGCTGTTTTTT. The full variable domain, its missing parts supplied by reference TRBV2 and TRBJ2-2, is EPEVTQTPSHQVTQMGQEVILRCVPISNHLYFYWYRQILGQKVEFLVSFYNNEISEKSEIFDDQFSVERPDGSNFTLKIRSTKLEDSAMYFCASSEALLAAPGELFFGEGSRLTVL.

The V and J genes are TRBV19 and TRBJ1-2; 7 bases line up with TRBD1. J was trimmed by 2 bases and V by 4 bases; bases with no gene match: 1. In germline, CDR1 is LNHDA, CDR2 SQIVND (reference sequence). This CDR3 region has 13 residues. The CDR3 region is CASSTTGNYGYTF. The DNA for the CDR3 is TGTGCCAGTAGTACGACAGGGAACTATGGCTACACCTTC.

This clone has a handful of counts. The chain links TRBV28 to TRBJ2-7; 9 bases align to TRBD1. Trimming cost V 5 bases and J 0 bases; bases outside gene matches: 5. This CDR3 has 15 residues. Germline V gene data show CDR1 as MDHEN and CDR2 as SYDVKM. The CDR3 sequence: CASSTGGESSYEQYV. CDR3 coding DNA: TGTGCCAGCAGTACAGGGGGCGAGAGCTCCTACGAGCAGTACGTC.